Detailed here is one T cell receptor beta chain. The data were taken from a study of Ad26.COV2.S vaccination and SARS-CoV-2 variants. The treatment is: approximately 18 received Ad26.COV2.S at low or high dose, single or two shots; about 5 received placebo; per-sample allocation not given. Samples came from day 63 after the first vaccine or placebo injection. Losses at the gene ends were 2 bases for V and 1 base for J; bases not matched to a gene: 4. This CDR3 has 16 residues. The germline CDR1 and CDR2 sequences are MNHEY and SVGEGT. TCRdb keeps only in-frame clones here, not all; method: immunoSEQ multiplex PCR. Of hundreds of thousands of clones listed, 89% were seen once; the top ten hold approximately 1.5%.

The sample consisted of peripheral blood, taken in a trial of Ad26.COV2.S vaccine versus placebo. The origin of this receptor is a person between 18 and 65 years old who received the Ad26.COV2.S COVID-19 vaccine or a placebo. V gene TRBV6-2 or TRBV6-3 combines with J gene TRBJ1-5, with 8 nucleotides matching TRBD1. The CDR3 protein is CASSYLGQASNQPQHF. CDR3 DNA: TGTGCCAGCAGTTACCTGGGACAGGCAAGCAATCAGCCCCAGCATTTT.